The clone carrying this TCR beta chain was observed at least ten times. This record belongs to a study of early T cells in non-severe SARS-CoV-2 infection. At the level of the study: Bulk RNA taken from unsorted whole blood was sequenced, leaving chains unpaired.

Individual cDNA molecules carried attached unique molecular identifiers. Using its own MiXCR run on the 5' RACE reads, TCRdb lists one record per CDR3 protein. The table lists around 57,000 distinct CDR3 sequences, more than 10% of them singletons. This TCR came from an adult who was a healthcare worker with PCR-confirmed SARS-CoV-2 infection or an uninfected control (not recorded which). Sequencing was performed on whole blood.

The CDR3 coding sequence is TGTGCCAGCAGCGGGGGACTAGCGGGGCAAGAGACCCAGTACTTC. It is translated as CASSGGLAGQETQYF. This chain uses TRBV5-4 with TRBJ2-5; 13 bases are a match to TRBD2. There are 15 residues in the CDR3. With V trimmed by 4 bases and J by 2 bases, 2 bases remained unmatched. Germline lookup yields CDR1 SGHNT and CDR2 YYREEE (reference sequence). The full variable domain, its missing parts supplied by reference TRBV5-4 and TRBJ2-5, is ETGVTQSPTHLIKTRGQQVTLRCSSQSGHNTVSWYQQALGQGPQFIFQYYREEENGRGNFPPRFSGLQFPNYSSELNVNALELDDSALYLCASSGGLAGQETQYFGPGTRLLVL.